The clone carrying this T cell receptor (beta chain) appeared a few times. A much larger clone lies one base from this, so it may be a read error. The conserved closing phenylalanine or tryptophan is absent in this CDR3, likely reflecting a read error. Investigators prepared the TCR beta libraries by applying iRepertoire HTBI primers and Arm-PCR of CDR3 regions. TCRdb itself ran the multiplex PCR reads through MiXCR, one entry per CDR3 protein. The table includes hundreds of thousands of distinct CDR3 sequences, 15% to 20% detected once. These data are taken from a study of regulatory T cells in long-lasting Graves disease. Overall study context: Less than 3 months of antithyroid drugs had been taken by newly diagnosed Graves' patients.

With 4 bases removed from V and 0 bases from J, the gap between germline ends came to 10 bases. CDR3 length: 14 amino acids. The germline V gene encodes CDR1 WSHSY and CDR2 SAAADI. This sample's time point: newly diagnosed GD, antithyroid drugs for less than 3 months. After RNA was extracted from PBMCs, the TCR library was made from it. Material: peripheral blood mononuclear cells (PBMCs), obtained at new diagnosis, from a patient treated with antithyroid drugs. The V and J genes are TRBV10-2 and TRBJ2-7; D is possibly TRBD2 (5 bases). This clonotype was sampled from a female donor with Graves disease. The CDR3 nucleotides read TGCGCCAGCAGTGGGACTCCTAGCTCCTACGAGCAGTACTCC. Protein product: CASSGTPSSYEQYS.